The 4 T cell receptor beta chains below were found in one sample sequenced in a study of T cell responses to AZD1222 COVID-19 vaccine. The data were produced by immunoSEQ multiplex PCR, yet TCRdb's version contains in-frame clones alone and is incomplete. This table has around 80,000 clones, approximately 90% appearing once. Sequencing used peripheral blood, obtained on day 0 of AZD1222 vaccination. These receptor sequences come from an adult in good health.

The chain joins TRBV5-1 to TRBJ1-1; D call uncertain. Between the trimmed V and J ends, which lost 0 bases and 6 bases, there was a span of 6 bases. Germline CDR1 is SGHRS and CDR2 is YFSETQ. The CDR3 has 12 amino acids. CDR3 DNA sequence: TGCGCCAGCAGCTTGGGTTCTTCTGAAGCTTTCTTT. It encodes CASSLGSSEAFF.

CDR3: CASSYRGGPQPQHF. CDR3 nucleotides: TGTGCCAGCAGTTATCGAGGGGGACCCCAGCCCCAGCATTTT. This chain joins TRBV6-2 or TRBV6-3 and TRBJ1-5, with D possibly matching TRBD1 (6 bases). There are 14 residues in the CDR3. Per the germline V gene, CDR1 is MNHEY and CDR2 is SVGEGT. Trimming removed 3 bases from V and 7 bases from J, with 13 bases in between.

The V and J genes are TRBV21-1 and TRBJ1-2; the table's D call, TRBD1, was not checked against the DNA. TRBV21-1 is labeled a pseudogene. The CDR3 has 15 residues. The CDR3 region has the DNA TGTGCCAGCAGCAAAGAGGCATCAGGGGACTATGGCTACACCTTC. Translated: CASSKEASGDYGYTF.

The chain joins TRBV28 to TRBJ1-4; D gene unclear. Germline CDR1 MDHEN, CDR2 SYDVKM. The CDR3 runs 11 residues. V shed 4 bases and J shed 15 bases, with 12 bases lying between them. The DNA for the CDR3 is TGTGCCAGCAGTTCCTTGGGAGGGATGTTTTTT. It codes for CASSSLGGMFF.